The 20 T cell receptor beta chains listed next were all sequenced from one sample in a study of CD8+ T cells in alopecia areata. RNA was extracted and reverse transcribed into cDNA as the sequencing template. Some clones are missing from TCRdb's copy, which holds only in-frame ones; the method was immunoSEQ multiplex PCR. This sample has roughly 250,000 clones, with roughly 69% found just once. Sequenced here: CD4+ T cells sorted from blood, sampled at week 0. The receptors come from a human donor with alopecia areata.

The chain carries TRBV4-3 and TRBJ1-1, with 7 bases lining up with TRBD1. The CDR3 length is 15 residues. V was clipped by 3 bases and J by 2 bases; unmatched bases: 6. Germline CDR1 LGHNA, CDR2 YSLEER. The CDR3 sequence is CASSQSGQYNTEAFF. As DNA, the CDR3 is TGCGCCAGCAGCCAGTCGGGACAGTATAACACTGAAGCTTTCTTT.

This chain links TRBV10-3 with TRBJ1-2, with 7 bases lining up with TRBD1. The V segment lost 4 bases and the J segment 1 base; nucleotides outside the gene matches: 3. The length of the CDR3 is 14 residues. The germline CDR1 and CDR2 sequences are ENHRY and SYGVKD. The CDR3 bases are TGTGCCATCAGTGGGGGGACAGATAACTATGGCTACACCTTC. This translates into CAISGGTDNYGYTF.

The chain carries TRBV25-1 and TRBJ2-7; tentative D call: TRBD2 (6 bases). This CDR3 spans 14 amino acids. The germline V gene encodes CDR1 MGHDK and CDR2 SYGVNS. Trimming removed 6 bases from V and 3 bases from J, with 15 bases in between. CDR3 protein: CASRSGGTFYEQYF. In nucleotides, the CDR3 is TGTGCCAGCAGGAGTGGCGGGACTTTCTACGAGCAGTACTTC.

The J gene is TRBJ2-3, the V gene TRBV7-8; 7 bases match TRBD2. Trimming cost V 5 bases and J 6 bases; bases outside gene matches: 8. This CDR3 is built from 14 residues. Germline V gene data show CDR1 as SGHVS and CDR2 as FQNEAQ. The CDR3 loop is CASSARLAGDTQYF. Written as DNA, the CDR3 is TGTGCCAGCAGCGCTCGACTAGCAGGGGATACGCAGTATTTT.

J is TRBJ1-6 and V is TRBV6-1, with 8 bases that match TRBD1. CDR3 length: 15 amino acids. With 4 bases clipped from V and 10 bases from J, the junction kept 9 bases outside the gene matches. The germline gives CDR1 MNHNS, CDR2 SASEGT. The DNA of the CDR3 is TGTGCCAGCAGTGCGACGACAGGGGAGAACTCACCCCTCCACTTT. It codes for CASSATTGENSPLHF.

There are a few counts of this clone. The chain employs TRBV4-3 and TRBJ1-1; D call uncertain. Germline CDR1 reads LGHNA; CDR2 reads YSLEER. Trimming removed 4 bases from V and 0 bases from J, with 6 bases in between. This CDR3 has 13 amino acids. This chain's CDR3 is CASSPRVNTEAFF. DNA for the CDR3: TGCGCCAGCAGCCCCCGGGTGAACACTGAAGCTTTCTTT.

The genes are TRBV9 and TRBJ2-3; D is unclear. V lost 4 bases, J lost 5 bases, and 11 bases lay in between. The CDR3 is made up of 13 amino acids. The germline V gene encodes CDR1 SGDLS and CDR2 YYNGEE. CDR3 in DNA: TGTGCCAGCAGCCCTCGGGTGGGAGATACGCAGTATTTT. It specifies CASSPRVGDTQYF.

This clone has just one count. The V and J genes are TRBV7-6 and TRBJ2-3, with 10 bases identical to TRBD2. CDR1 is SGHVS and CDR2 is FNYEAQ in the germline V gene. Losses at the gene ends were 4 bases for V and 2 bases for J; bases not matched to a gene: 9. CDR3 length: 17 amino acids. CDR3 in amino acids: CASSSQPGLAITDTQYF. The CDR3 DNA is TGTGCCAGCAGCTCCCAGCCGGGACTAGCGATCACAGATACGCAGTATTTT.

This chain links TRBV7-2 with TRBJ2-7, with a tentative D call TRBD1 (6 bases). Trimming took off 5 bases at V and 6 bases at J, with 17 bases between the two ends. This CDR3 spans 14 amino acids. CDR1 is SGHTA and CDR2 is FQGNSA in the germline V gene. The CDR3 sequence: CASSRDTRRGEQYF. The CDR3 nucleotides are TGTGCCAGCAGCCGGGACACCCGAAGAGGCGAGCAGTACTTC. The full variable domain, rest sourced from reference TRBV7-2 and TRBJ2-7, is GAGVSQSPSNKVTEKGKDVELRCDPISGHTALYWYRQSLGQGLEFLIYFQGNSAPDKSGLPSDRFSAERTGGSVSTLTIQRTQQEDSAVYLCASSRDTRRGEQYFGPGTRLTVT.

CDR3 sequence (DNA): TGTGCCAGCAGCTTCTACGGGGCCGCCTACGAGCAGTACTTC. It yields the protein CASSFYGAAYEQYF. The V gene is TRBV7-2, the J gene TRBJ2-7; D may match TRBD1 or TRBD2 (5 bases each). The V end lost 3 bases, the J end lost 2 bases, and 11 bases lay between the germline ends. Germline V gene data show CDR1 as SGHTA and CDR2 as FQGNSA. The CDR3 runs 14 residues.

This clone has more than one count but fewer than ten. V is TRBV7-2 and J is TRBJ2-7, with D unresolved. V lost 1 base to trimming and J lost 4 bases, with 8 bases between them. The CDR3 has 13 residues. CDR1 is SGHTA and CDR2 is FQGNSA in the germline V gene. CDR3 nucleotides: TGTGCCAGCAGCTTAGGGCAGTATTACGAGCAGTACTTC. Translated, it gives CASSLGQYYEQYF.

The genes are TRBV7-3 and TRBJ1-1, with 10 positions matching TRBD1. Trimming cost V 5 bases and J 10 bases; bases outside gene matches: 7. The CDR3 has 13 amino acids. The germline V gene encodes CDR1 SGHTA and CDR2 FQGTGA. In DNA form, the CDR3 reads TGTGCCAGCAGCCAGTGGGACAGGGGACCAGCTTTCTTT. Its protein product is CASSQWDRGPAFF.

The chain is built from TRBV2 and TRBJ1-4; no definite D call. Germline CDR1 SNHLY, CDR2 FYNNEI. The CDR3 is 13 residues long. V was shortened by 7 bases and J by 5 bases, with 11 bases between the two germline ends. DNA of the CDR3: TGTGCCAGCATGAACAGACTGAATGAAAAACTGTTTTTT. The encoded protein is CASMNRLNEKLFF. Full variable domain (remainder filled in from reference TRBV2 and TRBJ1-4): EPEVTQTPSHQVTQMGQEVILRCVPISNHLYFYWYRQILGQKVEFLVSFYNNEISEKSEIFDDQFSVERPDGSNFTLKIRSTKLEDSAMYFCASMNRLNEKLFFGSGTQLSVL.

The chain carries TRBV10-3 and TRBJ2-7; D not certain. CDR1 ENHRY and CDR2 SYGVKD come from the germline V gene. CDR3 length: 15 residues. V lost 4 bases to trimming and J lost 0 bases, with 13 bases between them. The CDR3 region has the DNA TGTGCCATCAGTGCATCGTTCGAGAGCTCCTACGAGCAGTACTTC. Its translation is CAISASFESSYEQYF.

The chain couples TRBV30 to TRBJ2-3; no clear D gene. Germline CDR1 is GTSNPN and CDR2 is SVGIG (reference sequence). The CDR3 consists of 11 residues. Trimming left V 2 bases short and J 2 bases short, with 2 bases between. The CDR3 sequence is CAWSTTDTQYF. The DNA for the CDR3 is TGTGCCTGGAGTACCACAGATACGCAGTATTTT.

V is TRBV30 and J is TRBJ2-5; D gene uncertain. Germline CDR1 reads GTSNPN; CDR2 reads SVGIG (reference sequence). V shed 4 bases and J shed 3 bases, with 6 bases lying between them. The CDR3 extends over 11 amino acids. The CDR3 DNA follows: TGTGCCTGGACCCAGGAAGAGACCCAGTACTTC. Amino acids: CAWTQEETQYF.

This chain connects TRBV5-1 to TRBJ1-2; D call uncertain. CDR3 length equals 12 residues. Germline V gene data show CDR1 as SGHRS and CDR2 as YFSETQ. V was cut by 0 bases and J by 7 bases, with 7 bases left in between. CDR3 region: CASSLDSSGYTF. The CDR3 DNA is TGCGCCAGCAGCTTGGACAGCAGTGGCTACACCTTC.

This clone was seen a single time. The V call is TRBV5-1, the J call TRBJ2-3, with 11 bases identical to TRBD1. V trimming: 4 bases; J trimming: 6 bases; junction bases outside the gene matches: 7. Germline V gives CDR1 SGHRS, CDR2 YFSETQ. The CDR3 has 15 amino acids. CDR3 in DNA: TGCGCCAGCAGCCTCGGACAGGGGGCATACGATACGCAGTATTTT. Translated: CASSLGQGAYDTQYF.

The V and J genes are TRBV27 and TRBJ1-5, with no clear D. This CDR3 contains 13 residues. Germline assignment: CDR1 MNHEY and CDR2 SMNVEV (reference sequence). Trimming stripped 6 bases from V and 7 bases from J, with 13 bases between. CDR3 sequence reads: CASSIYARQPQHF. CDR3 nucleotide sequence: TGTGCCAGCAGCATCTATGCGAGGCAGCCCCAGCATTTT.

The chain uses TRBV6-6 and TRBJ1-5; the D gene is possibly TRBD1 (6 bases). The CDR3 has 13 residues. Germline V CDR1 and CDR2: MNHNY, SVGAGI (reference sequence). Trimming removed 5 bases from V and 7 bases from J, with 12 bases in between. DNA of the CDR3: TGTGCCAGCAGTGGGTCGGGGGGCCAGCCCCAGCATTTT. It encodes CASSGSGGQPQHF.